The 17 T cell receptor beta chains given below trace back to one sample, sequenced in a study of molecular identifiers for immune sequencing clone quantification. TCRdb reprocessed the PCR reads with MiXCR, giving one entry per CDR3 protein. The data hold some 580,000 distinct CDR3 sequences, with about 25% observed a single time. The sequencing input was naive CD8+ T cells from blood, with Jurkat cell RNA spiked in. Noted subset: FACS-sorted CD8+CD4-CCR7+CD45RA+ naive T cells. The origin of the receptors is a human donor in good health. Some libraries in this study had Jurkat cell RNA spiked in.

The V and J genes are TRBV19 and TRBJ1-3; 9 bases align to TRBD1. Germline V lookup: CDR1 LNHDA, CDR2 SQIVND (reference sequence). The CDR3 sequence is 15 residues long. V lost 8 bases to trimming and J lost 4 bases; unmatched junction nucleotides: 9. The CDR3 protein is CASAGDRGSGNTIYF. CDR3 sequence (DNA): TGTGCCAGTGCTGGCGACAGGGGGTCCGGAAACACCATATATTTT.

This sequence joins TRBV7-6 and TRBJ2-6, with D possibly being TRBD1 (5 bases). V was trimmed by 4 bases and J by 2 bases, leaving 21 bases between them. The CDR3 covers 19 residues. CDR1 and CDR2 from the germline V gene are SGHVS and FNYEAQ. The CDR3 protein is CASSSRGTRESAGANVLTF. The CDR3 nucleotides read TGTGCCAGCAGCTCAAGGGGAACCAGGGAATCGGCTGGGGCCAACGTCCTGACTTTC.

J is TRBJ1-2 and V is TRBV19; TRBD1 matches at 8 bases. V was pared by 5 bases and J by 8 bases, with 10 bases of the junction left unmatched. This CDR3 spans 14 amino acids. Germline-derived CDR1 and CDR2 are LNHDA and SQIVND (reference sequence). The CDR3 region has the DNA TGTGCCAGTAGTGCCCTGGACAGGGCGGGCGGCTACACCTTC. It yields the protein CASSALDRAGGYTF.

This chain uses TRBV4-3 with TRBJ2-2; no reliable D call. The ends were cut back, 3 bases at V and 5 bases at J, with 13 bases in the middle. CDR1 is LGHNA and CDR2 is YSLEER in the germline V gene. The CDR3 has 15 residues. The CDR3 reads CASSHAHSGTGELFF. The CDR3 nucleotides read TGCGCCAGCAGCCATGCGCATTCCGGTACCGGGGAGCTGTTTTTT.

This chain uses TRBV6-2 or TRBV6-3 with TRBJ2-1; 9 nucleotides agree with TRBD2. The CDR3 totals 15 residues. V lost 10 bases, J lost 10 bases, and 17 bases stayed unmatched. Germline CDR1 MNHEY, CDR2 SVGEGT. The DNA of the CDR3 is TGTGCCATCCGACTTGCGGGGGGGCCTAACGGGGAGCAGTTCTTC. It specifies CAIRLAGGPNGEQFF.

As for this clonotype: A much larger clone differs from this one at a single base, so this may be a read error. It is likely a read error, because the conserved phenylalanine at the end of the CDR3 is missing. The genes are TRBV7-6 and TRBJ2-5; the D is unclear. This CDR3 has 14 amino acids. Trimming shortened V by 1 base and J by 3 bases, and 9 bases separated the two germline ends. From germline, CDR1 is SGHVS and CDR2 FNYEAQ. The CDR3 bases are TGTGCCAGCAGCTTAGGCAGACCTGAAGAGACCCAGTACATC. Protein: CASSLGRPEETQYI.

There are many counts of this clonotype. The CDR3 nucleotides read TGTGCCAGCAGCCACTTAAATCAGCCCCAGCATTTT. Its translation: CASSHLNQPQHF. The rearrangement uses TRBV11-2 and TRBJ1-5; D unclear. The CDR3 has 12 residues. Germline assignment: CDR1 SGHAT and CDR2 FQNNGV. With 5 bases removed from V and 4 bases from J, the gap between germline ends came to 6 bases.

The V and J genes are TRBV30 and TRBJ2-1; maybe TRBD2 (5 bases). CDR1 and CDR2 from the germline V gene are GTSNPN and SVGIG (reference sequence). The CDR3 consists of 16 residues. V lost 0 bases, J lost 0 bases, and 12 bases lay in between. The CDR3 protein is CAWSVGGRGSYNEQFF. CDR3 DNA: TGTGCCTGGAGTGTAGGTGGACGGGGCTCCTACAATGAGCAGTTCTTC.

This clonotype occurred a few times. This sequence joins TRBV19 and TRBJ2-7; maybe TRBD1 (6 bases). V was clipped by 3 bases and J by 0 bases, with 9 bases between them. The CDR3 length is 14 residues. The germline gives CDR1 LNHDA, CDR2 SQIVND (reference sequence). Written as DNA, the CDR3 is TGTGCCAGTAGTATTCAGGACAGCTCCTACGAGCAGTACTTC. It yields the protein CASSIQDSSYEQYF.

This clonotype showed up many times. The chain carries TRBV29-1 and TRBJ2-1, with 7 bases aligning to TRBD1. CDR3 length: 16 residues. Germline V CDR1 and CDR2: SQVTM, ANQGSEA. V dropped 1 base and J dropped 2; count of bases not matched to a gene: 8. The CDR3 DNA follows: TGCAGCGTTGAAGGCCAACAAGACAGGGCCTACAATGAGCAGTTCTTC. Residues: CSVEGQQDRAYNEQFF.

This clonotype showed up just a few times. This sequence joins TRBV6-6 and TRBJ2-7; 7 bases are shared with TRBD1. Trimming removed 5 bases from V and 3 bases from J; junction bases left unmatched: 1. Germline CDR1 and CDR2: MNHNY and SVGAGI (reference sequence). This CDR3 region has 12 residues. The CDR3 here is CASSGQVYEQYF. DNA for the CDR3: TGTGCCAGCAGTGGACAGGTCTACGAGCAGTACTTC.

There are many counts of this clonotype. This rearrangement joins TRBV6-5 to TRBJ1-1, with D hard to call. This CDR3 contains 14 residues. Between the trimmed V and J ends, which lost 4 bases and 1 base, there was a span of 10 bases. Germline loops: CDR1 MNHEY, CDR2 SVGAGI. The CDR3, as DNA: TGTGCCAGCAGTTCCCTCCCCACGAACACTGAAGCTTTCTTT. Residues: CASSSLPTNTEAFF.

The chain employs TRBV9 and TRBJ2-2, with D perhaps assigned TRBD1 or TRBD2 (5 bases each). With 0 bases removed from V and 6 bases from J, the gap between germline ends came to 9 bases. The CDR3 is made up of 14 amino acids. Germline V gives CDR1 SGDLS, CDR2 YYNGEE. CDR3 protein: CASSVVGGAGELFF. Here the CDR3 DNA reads TGTGCCAGCAGCGTAGTTGGGGGAGCCGGGGAGCTGTTTTTT.

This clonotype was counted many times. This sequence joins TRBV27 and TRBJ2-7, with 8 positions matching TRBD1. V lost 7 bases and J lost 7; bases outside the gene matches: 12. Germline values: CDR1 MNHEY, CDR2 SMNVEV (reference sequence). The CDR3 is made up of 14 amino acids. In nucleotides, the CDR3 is TGTGCCAGCACCTCAGGGACAGGCCCGTGGGAGCAGTACTTC. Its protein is CASTSGTGPWEQYF.

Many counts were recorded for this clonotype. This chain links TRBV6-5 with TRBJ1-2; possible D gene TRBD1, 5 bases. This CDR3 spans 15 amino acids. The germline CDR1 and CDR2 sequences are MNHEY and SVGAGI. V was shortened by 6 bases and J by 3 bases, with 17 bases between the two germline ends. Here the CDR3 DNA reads TGTGCCAGCAGCCTTATCAGGGATTGGTACTATGGCTACACCTTC. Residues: CASSLIRDWYYGYTF.

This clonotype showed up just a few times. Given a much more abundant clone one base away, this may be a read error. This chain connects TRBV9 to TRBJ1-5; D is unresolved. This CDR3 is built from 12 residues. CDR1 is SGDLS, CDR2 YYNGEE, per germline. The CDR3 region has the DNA TGTGCCAGCGGCGTAGCTGGCCAGCCCCAGCATTTT. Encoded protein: CASGVAGQPQHF.

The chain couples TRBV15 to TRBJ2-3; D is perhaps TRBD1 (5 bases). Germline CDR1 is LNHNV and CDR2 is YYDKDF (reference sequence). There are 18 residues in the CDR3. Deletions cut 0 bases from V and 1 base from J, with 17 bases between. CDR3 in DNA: TGTGCCACCAGCAGAGATCTTCAGACCAAAGGGGGCACAGATACGCAGTATTTT. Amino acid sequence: CATSRDLQTKGGTDTQYF.